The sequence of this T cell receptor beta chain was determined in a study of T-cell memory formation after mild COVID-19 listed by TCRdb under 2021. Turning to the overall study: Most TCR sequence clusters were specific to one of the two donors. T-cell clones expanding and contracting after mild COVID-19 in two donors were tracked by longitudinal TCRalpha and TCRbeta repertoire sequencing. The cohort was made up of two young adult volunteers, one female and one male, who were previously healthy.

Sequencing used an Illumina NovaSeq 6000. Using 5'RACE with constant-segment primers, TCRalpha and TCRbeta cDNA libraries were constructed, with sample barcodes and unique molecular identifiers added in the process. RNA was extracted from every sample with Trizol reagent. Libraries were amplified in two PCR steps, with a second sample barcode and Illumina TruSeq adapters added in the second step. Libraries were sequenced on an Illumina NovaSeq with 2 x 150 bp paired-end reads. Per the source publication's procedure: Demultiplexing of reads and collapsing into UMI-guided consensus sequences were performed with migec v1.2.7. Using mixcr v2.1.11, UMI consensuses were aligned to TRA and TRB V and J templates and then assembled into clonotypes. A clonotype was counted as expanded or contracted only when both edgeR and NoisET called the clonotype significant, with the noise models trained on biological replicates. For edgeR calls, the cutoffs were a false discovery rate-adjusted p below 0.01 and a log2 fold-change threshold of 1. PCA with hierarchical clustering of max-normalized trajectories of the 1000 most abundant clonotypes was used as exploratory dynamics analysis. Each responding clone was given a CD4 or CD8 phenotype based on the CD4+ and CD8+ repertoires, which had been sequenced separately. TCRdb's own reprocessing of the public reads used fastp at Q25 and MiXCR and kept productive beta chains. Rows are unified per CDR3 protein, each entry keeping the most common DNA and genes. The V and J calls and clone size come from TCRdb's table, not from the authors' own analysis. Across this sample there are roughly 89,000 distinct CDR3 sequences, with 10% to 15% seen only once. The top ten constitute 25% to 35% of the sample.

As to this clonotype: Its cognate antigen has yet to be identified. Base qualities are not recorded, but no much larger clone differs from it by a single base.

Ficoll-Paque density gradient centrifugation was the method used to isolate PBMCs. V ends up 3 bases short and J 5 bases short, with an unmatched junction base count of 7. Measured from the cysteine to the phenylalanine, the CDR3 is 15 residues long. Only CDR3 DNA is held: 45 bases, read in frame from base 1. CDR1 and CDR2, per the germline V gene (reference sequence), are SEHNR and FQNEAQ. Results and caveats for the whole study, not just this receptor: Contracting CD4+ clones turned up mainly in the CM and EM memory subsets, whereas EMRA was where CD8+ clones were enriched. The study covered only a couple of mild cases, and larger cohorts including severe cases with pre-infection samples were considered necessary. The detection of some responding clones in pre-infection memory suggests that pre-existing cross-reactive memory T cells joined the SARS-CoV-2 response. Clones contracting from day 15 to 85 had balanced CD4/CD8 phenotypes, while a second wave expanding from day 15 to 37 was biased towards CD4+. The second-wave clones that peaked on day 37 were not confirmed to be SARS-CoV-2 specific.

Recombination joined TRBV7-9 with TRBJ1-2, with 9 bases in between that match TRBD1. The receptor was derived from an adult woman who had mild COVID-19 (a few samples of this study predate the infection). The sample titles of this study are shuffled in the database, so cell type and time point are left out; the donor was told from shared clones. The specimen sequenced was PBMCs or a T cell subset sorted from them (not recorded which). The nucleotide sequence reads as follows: TGTGCCAGCAGCTTTCCGGGACAGGGTGCATATGGCTACACCTTC. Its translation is CASSFPGQGAYGYTF. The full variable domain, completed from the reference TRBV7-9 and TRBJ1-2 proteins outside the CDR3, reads DTGVSQNPRHKITKRGQNVTFRCDPISEHNRLYWYRQTLGQGPEFLTYFQNEAQLEKSRLLSDRFSAERPKGSFSTLEIQRTEQGDSAMYLCASSFPGQGAYGYTFGSGTRLTVV.